The sequence of this T cell receptor (beta chain) was determined in a study of cytomegalovirus exposure and HLA in healthy donors. The PCR made use of 60 Vbeta and 13 Jbeta primers. The repertoire was sequenced with immunoSEQ multiplex PCR; TCRdb's copy has only in-frame clones and lacks some. Among 150,000 to 200,000 clones listed, roughly 80% were seen once. The CDR3 loop spans 15 amino acids. The trim removed 0 bases at V and 7 bases at J, leaving 5 bases unmatched. Germline assignment: CDR1 SGDLS and CDR2 YYNGEE. Sequencing input: PBMCs. The V call is TRBV9, the J call TRBJ2-1; 9 bases fit TRBD2. This receptor was obtained from a male donor in good health and CMV-seropositive. The CDR3 bases are TGTGCCAGCAGCGTAGGTAGCGGGAGTACGAATGAGCAGTTCTTC. The encoded protein is CASSVGSGSTNEQFF.